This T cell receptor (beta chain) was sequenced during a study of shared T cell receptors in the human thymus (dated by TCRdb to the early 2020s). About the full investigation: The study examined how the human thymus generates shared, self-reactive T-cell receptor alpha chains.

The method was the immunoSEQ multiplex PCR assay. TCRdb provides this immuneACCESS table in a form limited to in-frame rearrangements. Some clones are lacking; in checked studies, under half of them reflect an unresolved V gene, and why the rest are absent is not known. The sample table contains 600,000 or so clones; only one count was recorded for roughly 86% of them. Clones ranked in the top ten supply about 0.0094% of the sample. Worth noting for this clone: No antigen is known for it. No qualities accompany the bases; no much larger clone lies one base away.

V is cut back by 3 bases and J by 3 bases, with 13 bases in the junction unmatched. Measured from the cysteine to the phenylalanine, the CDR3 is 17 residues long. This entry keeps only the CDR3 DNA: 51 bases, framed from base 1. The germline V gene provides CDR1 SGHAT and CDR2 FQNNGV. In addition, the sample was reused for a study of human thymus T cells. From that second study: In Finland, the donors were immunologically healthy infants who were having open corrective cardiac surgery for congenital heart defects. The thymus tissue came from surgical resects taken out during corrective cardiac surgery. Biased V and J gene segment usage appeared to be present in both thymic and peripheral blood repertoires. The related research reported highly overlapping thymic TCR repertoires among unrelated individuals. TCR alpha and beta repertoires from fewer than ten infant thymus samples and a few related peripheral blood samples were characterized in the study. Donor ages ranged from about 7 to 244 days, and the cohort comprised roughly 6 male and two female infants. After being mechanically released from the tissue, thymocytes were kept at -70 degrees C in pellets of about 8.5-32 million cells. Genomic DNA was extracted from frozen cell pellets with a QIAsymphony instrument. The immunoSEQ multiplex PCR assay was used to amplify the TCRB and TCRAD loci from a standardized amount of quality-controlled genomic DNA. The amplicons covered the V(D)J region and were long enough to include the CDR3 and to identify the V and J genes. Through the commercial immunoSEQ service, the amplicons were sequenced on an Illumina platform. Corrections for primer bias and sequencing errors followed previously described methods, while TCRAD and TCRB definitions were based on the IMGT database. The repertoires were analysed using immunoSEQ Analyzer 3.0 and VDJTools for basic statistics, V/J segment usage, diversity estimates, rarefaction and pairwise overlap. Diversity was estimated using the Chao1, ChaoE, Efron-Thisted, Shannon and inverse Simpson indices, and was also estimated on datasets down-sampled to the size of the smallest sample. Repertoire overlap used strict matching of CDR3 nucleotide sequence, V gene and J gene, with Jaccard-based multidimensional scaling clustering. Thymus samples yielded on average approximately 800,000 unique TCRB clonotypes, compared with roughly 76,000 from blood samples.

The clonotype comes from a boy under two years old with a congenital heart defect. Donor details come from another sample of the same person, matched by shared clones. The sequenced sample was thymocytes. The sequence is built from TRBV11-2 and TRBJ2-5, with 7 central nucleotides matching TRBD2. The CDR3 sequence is CASSFEGKGGVEETQYF. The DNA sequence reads TGTGCCAGCAGCTTTGAGGGGAAGGGAGGGGTAGAAGAGACCCAGTACTTC.